Listed below are T cell receptor beta chains from one sample, sequenced in a study of T-cell reconstitution after alpha-beta-depleted transplantation in children. TCRdb reprocessed the PCR reads with MiXCR, giving one entry per CDR3 protein. The sample comprises about 540,000 distinct CDR3 sequences, approximately 20% of which are singletons, and 3% to 4% rests with the top ten. The sequenced sample was PBMCs from the stem cell graft donor, obtained from the stem cell graft. The origin of the receptors is a human donor who donated a stem cell graft to a child with acute lymphoblastic leukemia. CDR3s include the opening cysteine and the closing phenylalanine or tryptophan. The D gene is left open where the match is weak. Size is stated for part of the rows, as once, few or many counts, or as a class when the clone is expanded.

abundance	d_gene	v_gene	j_gene	CDR3aa	CDR3nt
few	-	TRBV29-1	TRBJ2-7	CSVEGQGRHEQYF	TGCAGCGTTGAGGGGCAGGGCCGCCACGAGCAGTACTTC
-	-	TRBV20-1	TRBJ2-1	CSAILGSYNEQFF	TGCAGTGCTATTTTGGGCTCCTACAATGAGCAGTTCTTC
-	-	TRBV5-4	TRBJ2-1	CASSLSVSDYNEQFF	TGTGCCAGCAGCTTGTCTGTATCCGATTACAATGAGCAGTTCTTC
-	-	TRBV21-1	TRBJ1-5	CASSKGRQGTTSNQPQHF	TGTGCCAGCAGCAAAGGACGCCAGGGGACTACTAGCAATCAGCCCCAGCATTTT
-	-	TRBV16	TRBJ1-6	CASSQQDRNSPLHF	TGTGCCAGCAGCCAACAGGACAGAAATTCACCCCTCCACTTT
few	TRBD1	TRBV7-8	TRBJ1-1	CASSLGYGQGVPEAFF	TGTGCCAGCAGCTTAGGTTACGGACAGGGGGTCCCTGAAGCTTTCTTT
few	-	TRBV20-1	TRBJ2-1	CSAREGAIFNEQFF	TGCAGTGCTAGAGAAGGGGCCATATTCAATGAGCAGTTCTTC
-	-	TRBV30	TRBJ1-2	CAWTRQYYGYTF	TGTGCCTGGACTAGACAGTACTATGGCTACACCTTC
few	-	TRBV4-1	TRBJ2-7	CASTTRTGTNYEQYF	TGCGCCAGCACAACCCGGACGGGAACAAACTACGAGCAGTACTTC
-	-	TRBV27	TRBJ1-1	CASSARGALMNTEAFF	TGTGCCAGCAGTGCCCGGGGGGCGTTGATGAACACTGAAGCTTTCTTT
few	TRBD1	TRBV11-2	TRBJ1-4	CASSLDPVLWDSNEKLFF	TGTGCCAGCAGCTTAGATCCGGTTTTGTGGGACAGTAATGAAAAACTGTTTTTT
-	-	TRBV6-1	TRBJ1-5	CATGDRVNQPQHF	TGTGCCACCGGGGACCGGGTGAATCAGCCCCAGCATTTT
-	-	TRBV11-1	TRBJ2-7	CASSSSSLAYEQYF	TGTGCCAGCAGTTCCTCTTCGTTAGCCTACGAGCAGTACTTC
-	-	TRBV9	TRBJ2-1	CASSASPGINEQFF	TGTGCCAGCAGCGCGAGCCCAGGGATCAATGAGCAGTTCTTC
once	TRBD2	TRBV12-3/TRBV12-4	TRBJ2-7	CASSLVGTSGYEQYF	TGTGCCAGCAGTTTGGTCGGGACTAGCGGTTACGAGCAGTACTTC
-	-	TRBV27	TRBJ2-3	CASSLWPPSPDTQYF	TGTGCCAGCAGTTTATGGCCTCCGTCGCCAGATACGCAGTATTTT
-	-	TRBV15	TRBJ2-7	CATSRDRGLGSYEQYF	TGTGCCACCAGCAGAGATCGGGGGTTGGGGTCCTACGAGCAGTACTTC
-	-	TRBV29-1	TRBJ1-1	CSVTGQNTEAFF	TGCAGCGTTACAGGGCAGAACACTGAAGCTTTCTTT
few	-	TRBV5-1	TRBJ2-7	CASSLSRDTWEQYF	TGCGCCAGCAGCTTGTCCCGGGACACTTGGGAGCAGTACTTC
few	TRBD2	TRBV10-3	TRBJ2-7	CAISESPAGGPWEQYF	TGTGCCATCAGTGAGTCGCCGGCGGGAGGGCCTTGGGAGCAGTACTTC
few	TRBD1	TRBV5-1	TRBJ1-5	CASSKAGGDQPQHF	TGCGCCAGCAGTAAGGCAGGGGGCGATCAGCCCCAGCATTTT
few	-	TRBV6-5	TRBJ1-5	CASSFSADQPQHF	TGTGCCAGCAGTTTCTCCGCGGATCAGCCCCAGCATTTT
-	TRBD1	TRBV27	TRBJ2-7	CASSPETGGMSYEQYF	TGTGCCAGCAGCCCGGAGACAGGGGGGATGTCCTACGAGCAGTACTTC
many	-	TRBV7-9	TRBJ2-7	CASTKEPPWYEQYF	TGTGCCAGCACCAAGGAGCCCCCTTGGTACGAGCAGTACTTC
few	TRBD1	TRBV5-1	TRBJ2-7	CASNGQGAYEQYF	TGCGCCAGCAACGGACAGGGGGCCTACGAGCAGTACTTC
-	-	TRBV5-6	TRBJ2-7	CASSLIRGHLTYEQYF	TGTGCCAGCAGCTTGATAAGGGGCCATCTTACCTACGAGCAGTACTTC
-	-	TRBV7-3	TRBJ2-2	CASSLSPDWGGELFF	TGTGCCAGCAGCTTATCTCCCGATTGGGGCGGGGAGCTGTTTTTT
-	-	TRBV11-2	TRBJ2-3	CASSLAGYRTDTQYF	TGTGCCAGCAGCTTAGCCGGGTATAGAACAGATACGCAGTATTTT
few	TRBD2	TRBV9	TRBJ2-5	CASSPQGLGETQYF	TGTGCCAGCAGCCCCCAGGGACTAGGGGAGACCCAGTACTTC
-	TRBD1	TRBV14	TRBJ1-1	CASSQDPGTGGDPVCPDHTEAFF	TGTGCCAGCAGCCAAGACCCTGGGACAGGGGGCGACCCTGTTTGTCCAGACCACACTGAAGCTTTCTTT
few	-	TRBV9	TRBJ1-2	CASSVEPGADYGYTF	TGTGCCAGCAGCGTAGAACCGGGGGCGGACTATGGCTACACCTTC
-	-	TRBV7-3	TRBJ2-7	CASSPTGGPYYEQYF	TGTGCCAGCAGCCCGACAGGAGGACCCTACTACGAGCAGTACTTC
few	TRBD2	TRBV6-5	TRBJ2-3	CASRAGGTQYF	TGTGCCAGCAGGGCCGGGGGGACGCAGTATTTT
few	-	TRBV6-5	TRBJ1-1	CASSFLGRGVNTEAFF	TGTGCCAGCAGTTTCCTCGGCAGGGGAGTAAACACTGAAGCTTTCTTT
few	TRBD2	TRBV29-1	TRBJ2-1	CSVAIILFPASGRDEQFF	TGCAGCGTCGCTATCATTCTCTTCCCGGCTAGCGGGAGGGATGAGCAGTTCTTC
-	TRBD2	TRBV29-1	TRBJ2-5	CSVSGLLAEIQETQYF	TGCAGCGTTAGCGGCCTACTAGCGGAGATCCAAGAGACCCAGTACTTC
few	-	TRBV18	TRBJ2-7	CASSPQQDTYEQYF	TGTGCCAGCTCACCCCAACAGGACACCTACGAGCAGTACTTC
few	-	TRBV6-1	TRBJ2-7	CASSERARSSYEQYF	TGTGCCAGCAGTGAACGGGCGAGGAGCTCCTACGAGCAGTACTTC
few	TRBD2	TRBV20-1	TRBJ2-1	CSARRLAVFNEQFF	TGCAGTGCTAGACGGCTAGCGGTTTTCAATGAGCAGTTCTTC
many	-	TRBV5-1	TRBJ2-3	CASSLAWGTDTQYF	TGCGCCAGCAGCTTGGCCTGGGGGACAGATACGCAGTATTTT
many	TRBD2	TRBV5-1	TRBJ2-1	CASSFWLAGGYSYNEQFF	TGCGCCAGCAGCTTTTGGCTAGCGGGAGGGTATTCCTACAATGAGCAGTTCTTC
many	-	TRBV6-5	TRBJ2-7	CASKVTAASSYEQYF	TGTGCCAGCAAAGTAACCGCCGCGAGCTCCTACGAGCAGTACTTC